What follows are 30 T cell receptor beta chains derived from one specimen sequenced in a study of immune evolution from preneoplasia to lung adenocarcinoma. Generated by immunoSEQ multiplex PCR, the TCRdb table keeps only in-frame clones and is missing some. Among 8,000 to 8,500 clones listed, about 80% were seen once. The sample comprised FFPE invasive lung adenocarcinoma tissue. These receptor sequences come from a person aged 50-70 years with lung adenocarcinoma.

CDR3 loop: CASSLDGSRQEQFF. The CDR3 nucleotides read TGTGCCAGCAGCTTAGATGGATCCCGACAGGAGCAGTTCTTC. The rearrangement joins TRBV11-2 to TRBJ2-1; D is perhaps TRBD1 (5 bases). The CDR3 length is 14 residues. CDR1 is SGHAT, CDR2 FQNNGV, per germline. The V end was cut by 0 bases, the J end by 10 bases, with 13 bases between.

V is TRBV10-3 and J is TRBJ2-5, with D unresolved. CDR1 ENHRY and CDR2 SYGVKD come from the germline V gene. This CDR3 spans 11 amino acids. V was pared by 6 bases and J by 5 bases, with 7 bases between. CDR3: CAISAGETQYF. In DNA, the CDR3 is TGTGCCATCAGCGCCGGGGAGACCCAGTACTTC.

This chain connects TRBV5-4 to TRBJ2-3; perhaps TRBD1 as D (6 bases). The CDR3 totals 15 residues. Deletions cut 0 bases from V and 1 base from J, with 9 bases between. Germline CDR1 SGHNT, CDR2 YYREEE (reference sequence). CDR3 region: CASSLAGHRTDTQYF. The CDR3 DNA is TGTGCCAGCAGCTTGGCGGGACACCGCACAGATACGCAGTATTTT.

The CDR3 reads CASSLVLGSGTEAFF. The CDR3 DNA reads TGTGCCAGCAGCTTGGTGTTGGGATCGGGCACTGAAGCTTTCTTT. The chain joins TRBV5-6 to TRBJ1-1; D gene ambiguous. V gave up 0 bases and J gave up 4 bases, with 13 bases separating them. Germline V CDR1 and CDR2: SGHDT, YYEEEE. The CDR3 is made up of 15 amino acids.

This rearrangement joins TRBV7-8 to TRBJ2-5, with D tentatively TRBD1 (5 bases). CDR3 size: 14 residues. Germline lookup yields CDR1 SGHVS and CDR2 FQNEAQ. The V and J ends lost 5 bases and 4 bases respectively, with 14 bases between them. The CDR3 nucleotides are TGTGCCAGCAGCCCTAATAGGGGAATAGAGACCCAGTACTTC. This encodes CASSPNRGIETQYF.

The chain has TRBV5-1 and TRBJ1-1; 7 bases match TRBD1. Unmatched junction bases numbered 8, after V lost 6 bases and J lost 3 bases. In germline, CDR1 is SGHRS, CDR2 YFSETQ. This CDR3 has 14 residues. This CDR3 reads CASTGGRGDTEAFF. CDR3 sequence (DNA): TGCGCCAGCACAGGGGGGCGTGGGGACACTGAAGCTTTCTTT.

This clone was found once. V usage is TRBV9 and J usage is TRBJ1-4, with 9 bases fitting TRBD1. V was clipped by 4 bases and J by 2 bases; unmatched bases: 6. The germline V gene has CDR1 SGDLS and CDR2 YYNGEE. The CDR3 totals 16 residues. The CDR3, as DNA: TGTGCCAGCAGCCCACAGGGGGCGCGGACTAATGAAAAACTGTTTTTT. Translating gives CASSPQGARTNEKLFF.

The chain recombines TRBV30 with TRBJ1-2; D gene ambiguous. Germline V CDR1 and CDR2: GTSNPN, SVGIG (reference sequence). The germline V and J ends were trimmed by 3 bases and 6 bases, with 8 bases remaining between them. This CDR3 has 11 amino acids. In DNA, the CDR3 is TGTGCCTGGAGGCTGATCCATGGCTACACCTTC. Translating gives CAWRLIHGYTF.

The rearrangement links TRBV5-6 to TRBJ1-4; the match to TRBD1 covers 7 bases. V was clipped by 4 bases and J by 8 bases; unmatched bases: 11. Germline V gene lookup returns CDR1 SGHDT and CDR2 YYEEEE. This CDR3 region has 15 residues. The CDR3 loop reads CASSPRGAGVEKLFF. CDR3 DNA sequence: TGTGCCAGCAGCCCCAGGGGGGCAGGTGTAGAAAAACTGTTTTTT.

This rearrangement joins TRBV2 to TRBJ2-3; 9 nucleotides match TRBD1. The CDR3 extends over 15 amino acids. CDR1 is SNHLY and CDR2 is FYNNEI in the germline V gene. Losses at the gene ends were 9 bases for V and 0 bases for J; bases not matched to a gene: 7. The CDR3 sequence is CARNPGTGSTDTQYF. In nucleotides, the CDR3 is TGTGCCAGAAACCCCGGGACAGGGAGCACAGATACGCAGTATTTT.

This chain links TRBV7-9 with TRBJ1-1; 9 bases line up with TRBD1. The V gene's germline CDR1 is SEHNR and CDR2 FQNEAQ (reference sequence). The junction had 11 bases not matched to a gene; V was cut back by 5 bases and J by 4 bases. The CDR3 totals 16 residues. The CDR3 DNA reads TGTGCCAGCAGCCCCCGAGGGGGACAGGGCGTCACTGAAGCTTTCTTT. It codes for CASSPRGGQGVTEAFF.

The J gene is TRBJ2-2, the V gene TRBV27, with no clear D. Deletions cut 10 bases from V and 6 bases from J, with 12 bases between. In germline, CDR1 is MNHEY, CDR2 SMNVEV (reference sequence). The CDR3 runs to 12 residues. The DNA of the CDR3 is TGTGCCACCGCCACGGGTGCCGGGGAGCTGTTTTTT. Amino acid sequence: CATATGAGELFF.

The rearrangement uses TRBV19 and TRBJ1-5; D ambiguous. This CDR3 has 13 amino acids. Germline values: CDR1 LNHDA, CDR2 SQIVND (reference sequence). V was cut by 6 bases and J by 5 bases, with 11 bases left in between. Here the CDR3 DNA reads TGTGCCAGTAGACCCCGACAAGATCAGCCCCAGCATTTT. This gives the protein CASRPRQDQPQHF.

This clone was found a few times. The chain has TRBV11-2 and TRBJ2-7; TRBD1 or TRBD2 may be the D gene (5 bases each). This CDR3 comprises 15 residues. Trimming removed 1 base at V and 0 bases at J, with 10 bases between. Germline assignment: CDR1 SGHAT and CDR2 FQNNGV. The CDR3 reads CASSLGSGSSYEQYF. Written as DNA, the CDR3 is TGTGCCAGCAGCTTAGGATCAGGGAGCTCCTACGAGCAGTACTTC.

This clone was observed a few times. The CDR3 DNA is TGTGCCAGCAGTGAAGGAACCGCGACTCTGGAGACCCAGTACTTC. It translates to CASSEGTATLETQYF. V usage is TRBV2 and J usage is TRBJ2-5; D remains unclear. Trimming shortened V by 1 base and J by 5 bases, and 14 bases separated the two germline ends. This CDR3 is 15 amino acids long. Germline CDR1 reads SNHLY; CDR2 reads FYNNEI.

V gene TRBV5-1 combines with J gene TRBJ1-2, with 11 bases that match TRBD1. The V and J ends lost 2 bases and 4 bases, in that order; junction bases with no gene match: 13. Germline V gene sequence: CDR1 SGHRS, CDR2 YFSETQ. The CDR3 totals 18 residues. CDR3 sequence (DNA): TGCGCCAGCAGCTTACTTCCGGGACAGGGGGGAAGTTTCTATGGCTACACCTTC. It is translated as CASSLLPGQGGSFYGYTF.

This clone showed up just once. The rearrangement links TRBV30 to TRBJ1-1; D is unresolved. The CDR3 is 11 amino acids. Germline CDR1 and CDR2: GTSNPN and SVGIG (reference sequence). Deletions cut 4 bases from V and 7 bases from J, with 10 bases between. The CDR3 DNA follows: TGTGCCTGGATCGGGCAGATTGAAGCTTTCTTT. This sequence encodes CAWIGQIEAFF.

This chain joins TRBV4-1 and TRBJ2-7, with 8 bases that match TRBD1. The junction had 12 bases not matched to a gene; V was cut back by 3 bases and J by 5 bases. The CDR3 extends over 16 amino acids. The germline V gene has CDR1 MGHRA and CDR2 YSYEKL. CDR3 nucleotide sequence: TGCGCCAGCAGCCATACGCACCGGGACAGGACCCACGAGCAGTACTTC. Protein: CASSHTHRDRTHEQYF.

The genes are TRBV11-2 and TRBJ2-1; TRBD2 aligns across 12 bases. Germline CDR1 reads SGHAT; CDR2 reads FQNNGV. The CDR3 spans 15 residues. V dropped 5 bases and J dropped 6; count of bases not matched to a gene: 5. The CDR3 sequence: CASSGLAGMFNEQFF. CDR3 in DNA: TGTGCCAGCAGCGGACTAGCGGGAATGTTCAATGAGCAGTTCTTC.

The chain employs TRBV11-3 and TRBJ2-1; perhaps TRBD2 as D (6 bases). With 4 bases removed from V and 0 bases from J, the gap between germline ends came to 13 bases. Looked up from germline, CDR1 is SGHNT and CDR2 is YENEEA. CDR3 size: 16 residues. The CDR3 here is CASSSRGSGSYNEQFF. In DNA form, the CDR3 reads TGTGCCAGCAGCTCCCGTGGTAGCGGCTCCTACAATGAGCAGTTCTTC.

The V gene is TRBV27, the J gene TRBJ2-2; 8 nucleotides align to TRBD2. This CDR3 region has 16 residues. CDR1 and CDR2 (germline): MNHEY, SMNVEV (reference sequence). Trimming removed 0 bases from V and 5 bases from J; junction bases left unmatched: 5. The CDR3 reads CASSLSMSGRTGELFF. For the CDR3, the DNA is TGTGCCAGCAGTTTATCGATGAGCGGGAGAACCGGGGAGCTGTTTTTT.

V usage is TRBV19 and J usage is TRBJ2-1, with TRBD1 matching over 10 bases. The CDR3 is 16 residues long. V was clipped by 4 bases and J by 9 bases; unmatched bases: 12. Looked up from germline, CDR1 is LNHDA and CDR2 is SQIVND (reference sequence). This CDR3 is CASSTKPGQGSREQFF. The CDR3 DNA reads TGTGCCAGTAGTACCAAACCGGGACAGGGGAGTCGTGAGCAGTTCTTC.

The chain is built from TRBV9 and TRBJ1-3, with a tentative D call TRBD1 (6 bases). The CDR3 totals 16 residues. Trimming took off 2 bases at V and 0 bases at J, with 12 bases between the two ends. Per the germline V gene, CDR1 is SGDLS and CDR2 is YYNGEE. This CDR3 is CASSVTDSPSGNTIYF. Here the CDR3 DNA reads TGTGCCAGCAGCGTCACGGACAGCCCCTCTGGAAACACCATATATTTT.

The rearrangement links TRBV10-3 to TRBJ1-1; 7 nucleotides align to TRBD1. Germline V gene sequence: CDR1 ENHRY, CDR2 SYGVKD. The CDR3 sequence is 14 residues long. With 2 bases clipped from V and 10 bases from J, the junction kept 10 bases outside the gene matches. The CDR3 sequence: CAISEQGGPVVAFF. CDR3 DNA sequence: TGTGCCATCAGTGAGCAGGGGGGGCCGGTAGTAGCTTTCTTT.

The rearrangement joins TRBV29-1 to TRBJ1-3, with a weak D call TRBD1 (5 bases). The CDR3 has 13 residues. Germline CDR1 is SQVTM and CDR2 is ANQGSEA. Trimming took off 6 bases at V and 3 bases at J, with 12 bases between the two ends. CDR3 sequence (DNA): TGCAGCGTCCTTACAGGCGGTGGAAACACCATATATTTT. Its translation is CSVLTGGGNTIYF.

The chain uses TRBV10-3 and TRBJ2-7; D might be TRBD2 (7 bases). Germline V gene lookup returns CDR1 ENHRY and CDR2 SYGVKD. The CDR3 is made up of 14 amino acids. Deletions cut 5 bases from V and 3 bases from J, with 14 bases between. The CDR3 spells CAISSNRDYYEQYF. CDR3 bases: TGTGCCATCAGTTCCAACAGGGACTACTACGAGCAGTACTTC.

The chain uses TRBV30 and TRBJ2-2, with D unresolved. Per germline, CDR1 GTSNPN and CDR2 SVGIG (reference sequence). The V and J ends lost 3 bases and 3 bases respectively, with 8 bases between them. This CDR3 is built from 13 residues. The DNA of the CDR3 is TGTGCCTGGAGGGGATACTACACCGGGGAGCTGTTTTTT. The encoded protein is CAWRGYYTGELFF.

The chain employs TRBV30 and TRBJ2-7, with 11 bases lining up with TRBD1. V was pared by 3 bases and J by 6 bases, with 10 bases of the junction left unmatched. CDR1 is GTSNPN, CDR2 SVGIG, per germline (reference sequence). The length of the CDR3 is 15 residues. As DNA, the CDR3 is TGTGCCTGGAGCGAAACCGGGACAGGGGGGTCCGAGCAGTACTTC. This translates into CAWSETGTGGSEQYF.

The chain couples TRBV9 to TRBJ2-7, with D perhaps TRBD2 (5 bases). Per the germline V gene, CDR1 is SGDLS and CDR2 is YYNGEE. The CDR3 length is 13 residues. Trimming pared 3 bases from V and 4 bases from J, leaving 11 bases between. DNA for the CDR3: TGTGCCAGCAGCGCCGGGATAGGATACGAGCAGTACTTC. This sequence encodes CASSAGIGYEQYF.

V usage is TRBV5-6 and J usage is TRBJ2-7; D gene ambiguous. Trimming removed 4 bases from V and 1 base from J, with 6 bases in between. This CDR3 region has 12 residues. The germline V gene has CDR1 SGHDT and CDR2 YYEEEE. The CDR3 sequence: CASSRRSYEQYF. The DNA for the CDR3 is TGTGCCAGCAGCCGCCGGTCCTACGAGCAGTACTTC.